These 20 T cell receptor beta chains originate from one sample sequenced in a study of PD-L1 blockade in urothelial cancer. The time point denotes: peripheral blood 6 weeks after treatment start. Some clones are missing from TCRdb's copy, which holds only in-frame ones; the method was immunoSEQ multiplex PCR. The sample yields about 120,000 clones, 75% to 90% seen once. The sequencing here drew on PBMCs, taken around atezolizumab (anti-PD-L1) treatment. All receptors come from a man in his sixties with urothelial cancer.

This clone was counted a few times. CDR3 sequence (DNA): TGTGCCAGCAGCCGGACAGGGGGCATTTCACCCCTCCACTTT. Protein product: CASSRTGGISPLHF. The J gene is TRBJ1-6, the V gene TRBV14; 11 nucleotides agree with TRBD1. The CDR3 is 14 amino acids. The V gene end was trimmed by 4 bases and the J gene end by 9 bases; junction bases not matched to a gene: 2. Per germline, CDR1 SGHDN and CDR2 FVKESK.

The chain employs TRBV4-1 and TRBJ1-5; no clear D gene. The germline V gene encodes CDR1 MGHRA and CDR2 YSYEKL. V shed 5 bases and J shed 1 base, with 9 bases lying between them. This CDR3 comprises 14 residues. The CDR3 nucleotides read TGCGCCAGCAGCTCCCCAAGCAGCAATCAGCCCCAGCATTTT. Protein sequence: CASSSPSSNQPQHF.

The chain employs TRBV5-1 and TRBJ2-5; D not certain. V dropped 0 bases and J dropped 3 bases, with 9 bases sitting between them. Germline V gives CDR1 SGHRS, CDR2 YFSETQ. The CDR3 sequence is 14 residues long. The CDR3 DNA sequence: TGCGCCAGCAGCTTGGGCGGTTCTGAAGAGACCCAGTACTTC. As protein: CASSLGGSEETQYF.

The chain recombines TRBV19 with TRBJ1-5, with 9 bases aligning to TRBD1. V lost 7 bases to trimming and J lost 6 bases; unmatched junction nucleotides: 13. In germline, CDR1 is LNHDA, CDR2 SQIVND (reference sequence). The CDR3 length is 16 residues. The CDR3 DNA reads TGTGCCAGTATCGATCCTGTCGGACAGGGGAGTCAGCCCCAGCATTTT. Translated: CASIDPVGQGSQPQHF.

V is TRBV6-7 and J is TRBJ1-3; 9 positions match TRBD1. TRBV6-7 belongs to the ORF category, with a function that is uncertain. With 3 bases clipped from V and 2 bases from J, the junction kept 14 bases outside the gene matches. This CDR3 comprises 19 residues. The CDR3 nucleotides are TGTGCCAGCAGTTATCTTCCCGGGACAGGGACCCATACTGGAAACACCATATATTTT. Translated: CASSYLPGTGTHTGNTIYF.

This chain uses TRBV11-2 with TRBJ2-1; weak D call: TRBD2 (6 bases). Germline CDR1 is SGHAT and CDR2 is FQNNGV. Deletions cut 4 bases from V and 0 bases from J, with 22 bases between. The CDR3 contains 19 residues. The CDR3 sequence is CASSSRLGTGLSSYNEQFF. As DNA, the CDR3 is TGTGCCAGCAGCTCCCGTTTAGGGACTGGATTAAGCTCCTACAATGAGCAGTTCTTC.

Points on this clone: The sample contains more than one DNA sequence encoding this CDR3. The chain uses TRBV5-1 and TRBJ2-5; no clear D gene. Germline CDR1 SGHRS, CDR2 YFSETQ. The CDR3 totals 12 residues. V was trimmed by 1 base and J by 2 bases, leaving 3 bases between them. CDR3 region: CASSLPQETQYF. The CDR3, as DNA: TGCGCCAGCAGCTTGCCGCAAGAGACCCAGTACTTC.

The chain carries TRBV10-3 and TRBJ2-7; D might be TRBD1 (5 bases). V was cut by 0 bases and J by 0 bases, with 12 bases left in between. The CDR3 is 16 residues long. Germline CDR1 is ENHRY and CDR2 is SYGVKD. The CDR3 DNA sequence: TGTGCCATCAGTGAGTCGGTACAGGTTAGCTCCTACGAGCAGTACTTC. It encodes CAISESVQVSSYEQYF.

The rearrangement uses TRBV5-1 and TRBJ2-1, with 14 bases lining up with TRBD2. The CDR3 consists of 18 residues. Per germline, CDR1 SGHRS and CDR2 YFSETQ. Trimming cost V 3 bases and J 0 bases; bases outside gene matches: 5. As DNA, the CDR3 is TGCGCCAGCAGCTCAGGGACTAGCGGGAGTCTCTCCTACAATGAGCAGTTCTTC. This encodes CASSSGTSGSLSYNEQFF.

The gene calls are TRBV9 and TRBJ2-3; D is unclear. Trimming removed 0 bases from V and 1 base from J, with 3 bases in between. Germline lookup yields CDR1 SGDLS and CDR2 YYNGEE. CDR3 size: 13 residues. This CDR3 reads CASSVVGTDTQYF. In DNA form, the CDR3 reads TGTGCCAGCAGCGTAGTCGGCACAGATACGCAGTATTTT.

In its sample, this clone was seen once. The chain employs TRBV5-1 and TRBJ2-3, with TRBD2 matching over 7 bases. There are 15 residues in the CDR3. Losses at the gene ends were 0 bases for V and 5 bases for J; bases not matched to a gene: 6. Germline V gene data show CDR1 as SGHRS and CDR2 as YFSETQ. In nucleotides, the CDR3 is TGCGCCAGCAGCTTGGACACTAGCGTAATAGATACGCAGTATTTT. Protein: CASSLDTSVIDTQYF.

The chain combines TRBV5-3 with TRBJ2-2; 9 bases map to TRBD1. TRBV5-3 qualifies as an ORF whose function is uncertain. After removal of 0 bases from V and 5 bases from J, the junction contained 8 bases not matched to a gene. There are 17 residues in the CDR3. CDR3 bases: TGTGCCAGAAGCTTGGGTCACAGGGGGCGAAAGACCGGGGAGCTGTTTTTT. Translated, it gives CARSLGHRGRKTGELFF.

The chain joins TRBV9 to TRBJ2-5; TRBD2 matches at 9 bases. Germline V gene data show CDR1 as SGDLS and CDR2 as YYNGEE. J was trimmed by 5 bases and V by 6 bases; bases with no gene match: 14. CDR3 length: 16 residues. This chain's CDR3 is CASTVTPSGAWETQYF. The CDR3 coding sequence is TGTGCCAGCACCGTGACCCCTAGCGGGGCTTGGGAGACCCAGTACTTC. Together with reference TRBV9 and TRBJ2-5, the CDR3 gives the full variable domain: DSGVTQTPKHLITATGQRVTLRCSPRSGDLSVYWYQQSLDQGLQFLIQYYNGEERAKGNILERFSAQQFPDLHSELNLSSLELGDSALYFCASTVTPSGAWETQYFGPGTRLLVL.

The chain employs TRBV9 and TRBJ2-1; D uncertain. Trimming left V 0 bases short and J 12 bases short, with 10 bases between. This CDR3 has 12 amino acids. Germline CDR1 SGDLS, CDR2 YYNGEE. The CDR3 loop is CASSVAGSTQFF. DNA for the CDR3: TGTGCCAGCAGCGTAGCAGGTAGTACGCAGTTCTTC.

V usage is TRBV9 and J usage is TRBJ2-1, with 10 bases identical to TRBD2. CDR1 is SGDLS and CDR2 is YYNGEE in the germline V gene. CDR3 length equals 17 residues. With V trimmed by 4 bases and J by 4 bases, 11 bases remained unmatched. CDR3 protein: CASSPTSGTSVYNEQFF. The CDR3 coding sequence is TGTGCCAGCAGCCCCACCTCAGGGACTAGCGTTTACAATGAGCAGTTCTTC.

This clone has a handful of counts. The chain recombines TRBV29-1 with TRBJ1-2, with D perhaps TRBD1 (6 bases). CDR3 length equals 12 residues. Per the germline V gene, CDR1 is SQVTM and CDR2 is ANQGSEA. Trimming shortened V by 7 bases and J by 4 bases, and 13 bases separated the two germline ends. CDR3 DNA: TGCAGCGATACTTTCAGGGGCTATGGCTACACCTTC. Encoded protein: CSDTFRGYGYTF.

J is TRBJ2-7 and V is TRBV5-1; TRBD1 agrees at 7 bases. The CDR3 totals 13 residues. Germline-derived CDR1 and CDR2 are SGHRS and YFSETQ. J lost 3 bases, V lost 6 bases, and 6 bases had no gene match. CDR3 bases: TGCGCCAGCACGGTCCAGGGGGACTACGAGCAGTACTTC. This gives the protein CASTVQGDYEQYF.

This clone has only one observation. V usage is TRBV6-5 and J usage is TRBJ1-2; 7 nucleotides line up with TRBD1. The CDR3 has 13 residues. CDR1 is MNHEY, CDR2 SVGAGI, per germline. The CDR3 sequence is CQAGTDANYGYTF. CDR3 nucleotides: TGTCAAGCCGGGACAGACGCTAACTATGGCTACACCTTC.

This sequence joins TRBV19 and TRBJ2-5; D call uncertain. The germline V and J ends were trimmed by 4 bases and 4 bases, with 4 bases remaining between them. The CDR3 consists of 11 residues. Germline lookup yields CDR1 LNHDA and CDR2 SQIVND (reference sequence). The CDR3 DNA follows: TGTGCCAGTAGTACCAGAGAGACCCAGTACTTC. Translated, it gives CASSTRETQYF.

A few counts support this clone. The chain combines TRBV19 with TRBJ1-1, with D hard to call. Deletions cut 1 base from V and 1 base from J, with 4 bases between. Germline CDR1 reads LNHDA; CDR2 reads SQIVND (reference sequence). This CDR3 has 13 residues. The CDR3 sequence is CASSIGQNTEAFF. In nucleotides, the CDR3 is TGTGCCAGTAGTATAGGACAGAACACTGAAGCTTTCTTT.